This T cell receptor (beta chain) emerged from a study of CD8+ T cells in alopecia areata. Following extraction, RNA underwent reverse transcription to cDNA, which served as the sequencing template. Generated by immunoSEQ multiplex PCR, the TCRdb table keeps only in-frame clones and is missing some. The sample yields approximately 200,000 clones, 58% seen once. Indicated treatment: oral pan-JAK inhibitor, 5-10 mg twice daily. With respect to this clone: Its antigen is not known.

V trimming: 8 bases; J trimming: 7 bases; junction bases outside the gene matches: 8. The CDR3 contains 13 residues. Study outcomes and limitations: Affected scalp, especially in alopecia totalis/universalis, had a higher clonality than normal scalp did.

The sequence was collected from a human donor with alopecia areata. Sequenced here: CD4+ T cells sorted from blood, sampled at week 24, from a patient treated with tofacitinib. The chain couples TRBV23-1 to TRBJ2-1; 7 bases fit TRBD1. TRBV23-1 has ORF status, its function being uncertain. The CDR3 bases are TGCGCCAGCGCCCGGGACAGCGCTAATGAGCAGTTCTTC. It codes for CASARDSANEQFF.